This is a list of T cell receptor beta chains from one sample in a study of CD8+CD57+ T cells in acquired aplastic anemia. Via MiXCR, TCRdb re-called the reads, giving one row per CDR3 protein. This sample has around 150,000 distinct CDR3 sequences, with less than 45% found just once. The sequenced material came from sorted CD4+, CD8+, or CD8+CD57+ T cells (not recorded which) from PBMCs. The receptor set was obtained from a human donor in good health, serving as a control. Each CDR3 is given without its conserved first and last residue. The order of the fields is V gene, J gene, clone size, CDR3 protein. Size values are once, few and many counts, or a class for expanded clones, and some rows have none.

V: TRBV14
J: TRBJ1-1
size: .
CDR3: ASGFGGNTEAF

V: TRBV3-1
J: TRBJ2-5
size: .
CDR3: ASSQDARVRQETQY

V: TRBV30
J: TRBJ1-3
size: .
CDR3: AWAHRRGRSNQSGNTIY

V: TRBV2
J: TRBJ1-2
size: .
CDR3: ASSESSFDYGYT

V: TRBV5-1
J: TRBJ1-4
size: few
CDR3: ASSPLATNEKLF

V: TRBV5-5
J: TRBJ1-2
size: .
CDR3: ASSQHPVSYGYT

V: TRBV11-2
J: TRBJ2-3
size: .
CDR3: ASSLDGLAGITDTQY

V: TRBV2
J: TRBJ1-3
size: many
CDR3: ASNGGRSGNTIY

V: TRBV6-5
J: TRBJ2-5
size: many
CDR3: ASRASGLAVETQY

V: TRBV2
J: TRBJ1-1
size: many
CDR3: ASSRQGLNTEAF

V: TRBV29-1
J: TRBJ2-1
size: few
CDR3: SVLGLREAPYNEQF

V: TRBV15
J: TRBJ1-1
size: .
CDR3: ATSRDPRRMNTGAY

V: TRBV2
J: TRBJ2-1
size: many
CDR3: ASSEDSAALGEQF

V: TRBV12-5
J: TRBJ2-7
size: many
CDR3: ASGNGRFEEQY

V: TRBV18
J: TRBJ2-7
size: many
CDR3: ASSQTGTASYEQY

V: TRBV19
J: TRBJ2-5
size: .
CDR3: ASSNIQGKSSYNEQY

V: TRBV7-9
J: TRBJ1-2
size: .
CDR3: ASSLAGTGYGYT

V: TRBV24-1
J: TRBJ1-5
size: many
CDR3: ATSSGYTIQPQH

V: TRBV7-9
J: TRBJ2-7
size: many
CDR3: ASSLQGTYEQY

V: TRBV3-1
J: TRBJ1-2
size: many
CDR3: ASSSDGSYGYT

V: TRBV4-2
J: TRBJ2-1
size: .
CDR3: ASSQERKGPYNEQF

V: TRBV2
J: TRBJ1-2
size: few
CDR3: ASSLPPSDYGYT

V: TRBV7-9
J: TRBJ2-7
size: .
CDR3: ASRSTRGYEQY

V: TRBV7-9
J: TRBJ1-4
size: many
CDR3: ASSLPTGANEKLF